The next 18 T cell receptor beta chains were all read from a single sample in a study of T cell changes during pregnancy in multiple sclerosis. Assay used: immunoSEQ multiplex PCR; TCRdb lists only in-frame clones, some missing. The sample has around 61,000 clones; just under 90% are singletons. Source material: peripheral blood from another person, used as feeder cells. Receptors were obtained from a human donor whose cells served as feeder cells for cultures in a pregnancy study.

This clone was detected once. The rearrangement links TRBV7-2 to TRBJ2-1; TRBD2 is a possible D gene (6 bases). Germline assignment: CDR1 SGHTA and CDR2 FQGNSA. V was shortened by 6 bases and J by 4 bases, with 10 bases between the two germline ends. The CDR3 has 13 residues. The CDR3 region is CASRTSTYNEQFF. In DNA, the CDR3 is TGTGCCAGCAGGACTAGTACATACAATGAGCAGTTCTTC.

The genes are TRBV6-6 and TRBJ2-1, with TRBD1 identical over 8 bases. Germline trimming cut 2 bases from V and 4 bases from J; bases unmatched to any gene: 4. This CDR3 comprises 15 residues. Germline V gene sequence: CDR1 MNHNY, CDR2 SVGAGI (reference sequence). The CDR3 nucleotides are TGTGCCAGCAGTTACCGCGACAGGGGTTACAATGAGCAGTTCTTC. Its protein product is CASSYRDRGYNEQFF.

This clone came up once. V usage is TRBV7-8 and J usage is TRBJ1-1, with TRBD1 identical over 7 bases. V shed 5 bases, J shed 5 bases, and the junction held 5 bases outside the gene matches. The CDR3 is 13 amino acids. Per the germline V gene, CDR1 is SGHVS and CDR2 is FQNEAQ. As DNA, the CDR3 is TGTGCCAGCAGCGAAACAGGGGCTACTGAAGCTTTCTTT. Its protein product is CASSETGATEAFF.

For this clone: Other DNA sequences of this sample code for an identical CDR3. CDR3 DNA sequence: TGTGCCAGCAGTTACTCGACGGGACAGACTGAAGCTTTCTTT. Translation: CASSYSTGQTEAFF. The V and J genes are TRBV6-5 and TRBJ1-1, with TRBD1 matching over 7 bases. Germline loops: CDR1 MNHEY, CDR2 SVGAGI. CDR3 length equals 14 residues. Trimming cost V 0 bases and J 5 bases; bases outside gene matches: 3.

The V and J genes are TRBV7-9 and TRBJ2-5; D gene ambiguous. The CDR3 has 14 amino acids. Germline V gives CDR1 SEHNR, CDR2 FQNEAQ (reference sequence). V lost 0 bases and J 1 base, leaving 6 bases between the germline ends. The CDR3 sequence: CASSLATVQETQYF. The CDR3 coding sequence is TGTGCCAGCAGCTTAGCCACTGTCCAAGAGACCCAGTACTTC.

The CDR3 here is CAWNPGMGGYTF. CDR3 DNA sequence: TGTGCCTGGAACCCGGGGATGGGTGGCTACACCTTC. This rearrangement joins TRBV30 to TRBJ1-2; D remains ambiguous. The V gene lost 4 bases and the J gene lost 7 bases, with 13 bases spanning the gap. Germline V gene data show CDR1 as GTSNPN and CDR2 as SVGIG (reference sequence). The CDR3 consists of 12 residues. Full variable domain (remainder filled in from reference TRBV30 and TRBJ1-2): SQTIHQWPATLVQPVGSPLSLECTVEGTSNPNLYWYRQAAGRGLQLLFYSVGIGQISSEVPQNLSASRPQDRQFILSSKKLLLSDSGFYLCAWNPGMGGYTFGSGTRLTVV.

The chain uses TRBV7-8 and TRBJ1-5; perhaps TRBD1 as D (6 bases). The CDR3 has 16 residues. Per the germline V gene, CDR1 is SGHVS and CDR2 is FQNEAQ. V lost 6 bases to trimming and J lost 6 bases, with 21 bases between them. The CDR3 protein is CASSRTVGAISQPQHF. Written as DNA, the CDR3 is TGTGCCAGCAGTCGGACAGTTGGGGCTATCAGTCAGCCCCAGCATTTT.

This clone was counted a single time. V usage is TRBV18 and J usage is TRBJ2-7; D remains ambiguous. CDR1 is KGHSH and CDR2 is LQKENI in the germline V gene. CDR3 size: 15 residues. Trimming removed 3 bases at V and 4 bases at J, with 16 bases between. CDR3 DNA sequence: TGTGCCAGCTCACCTCACACCCTTCCCAGTTACGAGCAGTACTTC. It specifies CASSPHTLPSYEQYF.

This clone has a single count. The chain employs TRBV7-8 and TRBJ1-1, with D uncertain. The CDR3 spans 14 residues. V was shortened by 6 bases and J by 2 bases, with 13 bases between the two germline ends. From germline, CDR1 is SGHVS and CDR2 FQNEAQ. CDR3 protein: CASRRVRINTEAFF. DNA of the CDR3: TGTGCCAGCAGGAGGGTCCGGATTAACACTGAAGCTTTCTTT.

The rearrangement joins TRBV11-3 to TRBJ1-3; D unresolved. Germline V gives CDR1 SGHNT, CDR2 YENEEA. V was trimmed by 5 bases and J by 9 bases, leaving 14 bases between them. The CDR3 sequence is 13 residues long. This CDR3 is CASSVGRVGTIYF. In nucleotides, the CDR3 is TGTGCCAGCAGCGTCGGGAGGGTAGGCACCATATATTTT.

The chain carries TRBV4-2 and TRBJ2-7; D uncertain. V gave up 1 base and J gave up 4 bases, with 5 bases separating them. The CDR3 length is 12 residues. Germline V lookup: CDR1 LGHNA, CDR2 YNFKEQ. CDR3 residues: CASSQGSYEQYF. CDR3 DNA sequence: TGTGCCAGCAGCCAAGGATCTTACGAGCAGTACTTC.

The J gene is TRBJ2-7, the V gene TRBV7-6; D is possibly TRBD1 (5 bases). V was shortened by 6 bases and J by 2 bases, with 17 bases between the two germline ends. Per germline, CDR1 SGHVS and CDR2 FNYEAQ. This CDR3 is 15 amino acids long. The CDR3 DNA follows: TGTGCCAGCAGTTTTTCAATGACAGATGCCTACGAGCAGTACTTC. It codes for CASSFSMTDAYEQYF.

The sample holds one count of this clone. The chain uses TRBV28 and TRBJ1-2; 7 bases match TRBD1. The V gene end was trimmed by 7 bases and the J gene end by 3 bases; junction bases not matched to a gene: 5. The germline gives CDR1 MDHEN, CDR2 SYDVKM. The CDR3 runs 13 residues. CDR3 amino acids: CASNFGTDYGYTF. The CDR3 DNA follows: TGTGCCAGCAACTTCGGGACAGACTATGGCTACACCTTC.

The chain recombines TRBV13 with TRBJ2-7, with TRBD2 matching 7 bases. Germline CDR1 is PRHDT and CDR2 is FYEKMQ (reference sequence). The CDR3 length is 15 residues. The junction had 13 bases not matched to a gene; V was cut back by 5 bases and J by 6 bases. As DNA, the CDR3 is TGTGCCAGCAGCCCACCCTCTGGCGGGGGACGCGAGCAGTACTTC. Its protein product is CASSPPSGGGREQYF.

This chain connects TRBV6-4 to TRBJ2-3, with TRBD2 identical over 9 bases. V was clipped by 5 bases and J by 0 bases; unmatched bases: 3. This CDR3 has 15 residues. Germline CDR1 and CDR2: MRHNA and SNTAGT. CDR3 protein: CASSRTSGSTDTQYF. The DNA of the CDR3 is TGTGCCAGCAGTCGCACTAGCGGGAGCACAGATACGCAGTATTTT.

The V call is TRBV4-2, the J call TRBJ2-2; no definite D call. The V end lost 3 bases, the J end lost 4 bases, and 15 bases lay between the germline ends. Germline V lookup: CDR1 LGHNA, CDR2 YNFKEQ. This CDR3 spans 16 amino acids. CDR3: CASSQNARTGTGELFF. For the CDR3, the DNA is TGTGCCAGCAGCCAGAATGCAAGGACGGGCACCGGGGAGCTGTTTTTT.

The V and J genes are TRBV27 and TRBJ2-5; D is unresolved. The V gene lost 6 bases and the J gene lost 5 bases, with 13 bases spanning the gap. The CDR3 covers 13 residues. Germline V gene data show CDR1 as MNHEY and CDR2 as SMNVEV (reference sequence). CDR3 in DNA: TGTGCCAGCAGCCTCGGCTGGATGGAGACCCAGTACTTC. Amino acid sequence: CASSLGWMETQYF.

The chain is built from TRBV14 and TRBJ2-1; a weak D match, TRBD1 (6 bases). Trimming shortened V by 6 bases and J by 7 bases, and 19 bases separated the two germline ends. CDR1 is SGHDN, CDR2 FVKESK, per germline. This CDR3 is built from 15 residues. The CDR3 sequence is CASRHTGSAVNEQFF. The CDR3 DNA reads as TGTGCCAGCAGACATACAGGGTCAGCGGTGAATGAGCAGTTCTTC.